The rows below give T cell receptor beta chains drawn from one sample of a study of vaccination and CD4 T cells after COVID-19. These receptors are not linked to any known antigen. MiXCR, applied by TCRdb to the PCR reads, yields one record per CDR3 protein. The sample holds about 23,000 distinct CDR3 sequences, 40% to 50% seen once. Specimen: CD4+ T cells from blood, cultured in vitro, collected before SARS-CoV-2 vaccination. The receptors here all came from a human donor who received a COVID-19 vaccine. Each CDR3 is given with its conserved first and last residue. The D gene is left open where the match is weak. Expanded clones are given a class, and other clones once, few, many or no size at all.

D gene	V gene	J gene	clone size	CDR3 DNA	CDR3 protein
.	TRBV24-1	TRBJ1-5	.	TGTGCCACCAGTGATTTTGGGACGGTCAATCAGCCCCAGCATTTT	CATSDFGTVNQPQHF
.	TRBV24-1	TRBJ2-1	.	TGTGCCACCAGCGCCCGTTCGGGCTTAGGGTCCTACAATGAGCAGTTCTTC	CATSARSGLGSYNEQFF
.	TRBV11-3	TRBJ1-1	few	TGTGCCAGCAGCTTAGGGGTGAACACTGAAGCTTTCTTT	CASSLGVNTEAFF
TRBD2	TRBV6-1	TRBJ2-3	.	TGTGCCAGCAGACGACTAGCGGGGGGGCACGATACGCAGTATTTT	CASRRLAGGHDTQYF
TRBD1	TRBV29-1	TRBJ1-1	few	TGCAGCGTGGACAGGGGTGAGACTGAAGCTTTCTTT	CSVDRGETEAFF
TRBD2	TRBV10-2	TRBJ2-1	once	TGCGCCAGTGAAGGGAGGGCCCACAATGAGCAGTTCTTC	CASEGRAHNEQFF
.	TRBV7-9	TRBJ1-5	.	TGTGCCAGCAGCTCAGGGTTGGAACAGCCCCAGCATTTT	CASSSGLEQPQHF
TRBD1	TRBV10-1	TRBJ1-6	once	TGCGCCAGCAGTATTAGACAGGGGAGAAGATCCCCTAATTCACCCCTCCACTTT	CASSIRQGRRSPNSPLHF
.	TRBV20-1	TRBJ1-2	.	TGCAGTGCTAGGGACGTTTCGGACTATGGCTACACCTTC	CSARDVSDYGYTF
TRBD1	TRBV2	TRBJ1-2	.	TGTGCCAGCAGTGATCAGGGGGTCTATGGCTACACCTTC	CASSDQGVYGYTF
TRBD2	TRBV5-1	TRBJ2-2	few	TGCGCCAGCAGCTTTGGACTAGGAAACACCGGGGAGCTGTTTTTT	CASSFGLGNTGELFF
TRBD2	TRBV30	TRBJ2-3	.	TGTGCCTGGAGTCTGCAACTAGCGGGGGGCACAGATACGCAGTATTTT	CAWSLQLAGGTDTQYF
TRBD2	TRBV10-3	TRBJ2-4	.	TGTGCCACTTCCTATAGCGGGGGGGCAGCCAAAAACATTCAGTACTTC	CATSYSGGAAKNIQYF